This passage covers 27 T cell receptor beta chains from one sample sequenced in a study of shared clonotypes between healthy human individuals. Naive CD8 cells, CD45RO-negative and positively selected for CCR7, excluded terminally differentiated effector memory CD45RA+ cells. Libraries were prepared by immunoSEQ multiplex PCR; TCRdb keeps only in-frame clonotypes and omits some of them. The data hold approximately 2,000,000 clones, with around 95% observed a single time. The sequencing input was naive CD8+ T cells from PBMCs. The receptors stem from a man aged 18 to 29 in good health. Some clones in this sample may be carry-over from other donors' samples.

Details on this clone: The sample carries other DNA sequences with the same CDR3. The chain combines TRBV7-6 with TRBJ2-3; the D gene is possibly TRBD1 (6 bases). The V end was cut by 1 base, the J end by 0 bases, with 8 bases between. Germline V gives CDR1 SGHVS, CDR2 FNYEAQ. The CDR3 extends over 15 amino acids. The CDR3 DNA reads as TGTGCCAGCAGCTTAGTAGGGGGAAGCACAGATACGCAGTATTTT. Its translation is CASSLVGGSTDTQYF. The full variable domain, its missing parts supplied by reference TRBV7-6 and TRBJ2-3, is GAGVSQSPRYKVTKRGQDVALRCDPISGHVSLYWYRQALGQGPEFLTYFNYEAQQDKSGLPNDRFSAERPEGSISTLTIQRTEQRDSAMYRCASSLVGGSTDTQYFGPGTRLTVL.

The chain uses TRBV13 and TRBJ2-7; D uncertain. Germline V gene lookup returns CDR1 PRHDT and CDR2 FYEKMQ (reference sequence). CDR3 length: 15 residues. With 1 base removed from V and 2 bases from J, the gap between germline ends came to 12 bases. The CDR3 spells CASSLDGSLPYEQYF. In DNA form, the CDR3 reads TGTGCCAGCAGCTTAGATGGCAGCCTACCCTACGAGCAGTACTTC.

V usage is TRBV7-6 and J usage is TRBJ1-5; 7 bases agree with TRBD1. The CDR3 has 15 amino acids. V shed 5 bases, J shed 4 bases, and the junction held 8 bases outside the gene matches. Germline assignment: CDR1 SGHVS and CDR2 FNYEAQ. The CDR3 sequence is CASSGTQGRNQPQHF. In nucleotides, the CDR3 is TGTGCCAGCAGCGGGACACAGGGGCGGAATCAGCCCCAGCATTTT. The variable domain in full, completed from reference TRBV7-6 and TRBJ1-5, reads GAGVSQSPRYKVTKRGQDVALRCDPISGHVSLYWYRQALGQGPEFLTYFNYEAQQDKSGLPNDRFSAERPEGSISTLTIQRTEQRDSAMYRCASSGTQGRNQPQHFGDGTRLSIL.

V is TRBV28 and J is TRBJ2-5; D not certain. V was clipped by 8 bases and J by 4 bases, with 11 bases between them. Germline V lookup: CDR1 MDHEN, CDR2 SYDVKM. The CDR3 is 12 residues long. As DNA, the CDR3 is TGTGCCAGCGAGTTCAACGGAGAGACCCAGTACTTC. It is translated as CASEFNGETQYF.

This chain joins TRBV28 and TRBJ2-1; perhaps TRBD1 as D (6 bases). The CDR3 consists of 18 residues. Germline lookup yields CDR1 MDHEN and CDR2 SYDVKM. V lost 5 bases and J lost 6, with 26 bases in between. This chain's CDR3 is CASSGRGNVDLTTNEQFF. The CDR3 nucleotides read TGTGCCAGCAGTGGAAGGGGGAATGTGGACCTGACTACCAATGAGCAGTTCTTC.

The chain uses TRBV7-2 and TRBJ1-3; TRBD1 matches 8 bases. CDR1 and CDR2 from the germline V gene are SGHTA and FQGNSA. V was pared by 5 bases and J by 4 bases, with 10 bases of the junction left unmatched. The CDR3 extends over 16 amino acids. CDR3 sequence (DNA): TGTGCCAGCAGCCTGGTCAGGGGGCGTGGGGGAAACACCATATATTTT. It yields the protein CASSLVRGRGGNTIYF.

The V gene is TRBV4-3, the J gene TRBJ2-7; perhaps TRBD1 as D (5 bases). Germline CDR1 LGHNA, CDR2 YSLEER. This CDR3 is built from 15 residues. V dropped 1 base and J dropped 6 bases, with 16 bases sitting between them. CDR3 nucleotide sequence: TGCGCCAGCAGCCAAGGAGTCAGGGTTATCTCCGAGCAGTACTTC. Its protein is CASSQGVRVISEQYF.

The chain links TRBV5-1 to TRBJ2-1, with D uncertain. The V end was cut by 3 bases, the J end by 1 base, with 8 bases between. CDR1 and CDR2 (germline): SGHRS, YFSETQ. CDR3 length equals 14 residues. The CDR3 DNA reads TGCGCCAGCAGCTCCTATTCGTCCTACAATGAGCAGTTCTTC. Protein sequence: CASSSYSSYNEQFF.

CDR3 DNA: TGTGCCAGTAGTATGGTTTATGAAAAACTGTTTTTT. Protein sequence: CASSMVYEKLFF. This chain joins TRBV19 and TRBJ1-4; D not certain. Germline CDR1 and CDR2: LNHDA and SQIVND (reference sequence). Trimming stripped 3 bases from V and 6 bases from J, with 5 bases between. The CDR3 loop spans 12 amino acids.

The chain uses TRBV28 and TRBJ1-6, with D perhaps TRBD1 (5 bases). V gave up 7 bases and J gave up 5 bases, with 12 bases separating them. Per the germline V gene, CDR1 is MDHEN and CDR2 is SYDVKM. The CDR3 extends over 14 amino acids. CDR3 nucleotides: TGTGCCAGCATCCGGGACGGGAATAATTCACCCCTCCACTTT. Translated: CASIRDGNNSPLHF.

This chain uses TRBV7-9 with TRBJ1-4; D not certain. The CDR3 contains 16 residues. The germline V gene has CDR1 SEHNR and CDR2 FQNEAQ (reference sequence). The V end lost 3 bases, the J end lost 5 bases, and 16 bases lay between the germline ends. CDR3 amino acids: CASSLSLRVPNEKLFF. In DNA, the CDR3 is TGTGCCAGCAGCTTGAGCCTCCGGGTTCCCAATGAAAAACTGTTTTTT.

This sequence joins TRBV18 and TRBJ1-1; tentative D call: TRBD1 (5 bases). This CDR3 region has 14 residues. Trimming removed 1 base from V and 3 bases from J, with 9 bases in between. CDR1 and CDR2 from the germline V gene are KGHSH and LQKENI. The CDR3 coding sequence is TGTGCCAGCTCACCACGTGTAGGGGACACTGAAGCTTTCTTT. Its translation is CASSPRVGDTEAFF. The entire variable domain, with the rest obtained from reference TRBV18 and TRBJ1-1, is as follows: NAGVMQNPRHLVRRRGQEARLRCSPMKGHSHVYWYRQLPEEGLKFMVYLQKENIIDESGMPKERFSAEFPKEGPSILRIQQVVRGDSAAYFCASSPRVGDTEAFFGQGTRLTVV.

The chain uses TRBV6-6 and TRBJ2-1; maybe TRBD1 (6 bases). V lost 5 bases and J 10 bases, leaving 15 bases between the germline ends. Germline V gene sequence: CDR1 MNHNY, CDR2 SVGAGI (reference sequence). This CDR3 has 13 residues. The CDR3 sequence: CASSRDKNREQFF. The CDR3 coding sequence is TGTGCCAGCAGTCGGGACAAGAACAGGGAGCAGTTCTTC.

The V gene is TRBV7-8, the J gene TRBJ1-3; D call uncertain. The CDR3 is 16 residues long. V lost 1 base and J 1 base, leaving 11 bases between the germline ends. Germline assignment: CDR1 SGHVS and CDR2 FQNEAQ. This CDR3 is CASSLVFGGSGNTIYF. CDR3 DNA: TGTGCCAGCAGCTTAGTATTTGGAGGTTCTGGAAACACCATATATTTT.

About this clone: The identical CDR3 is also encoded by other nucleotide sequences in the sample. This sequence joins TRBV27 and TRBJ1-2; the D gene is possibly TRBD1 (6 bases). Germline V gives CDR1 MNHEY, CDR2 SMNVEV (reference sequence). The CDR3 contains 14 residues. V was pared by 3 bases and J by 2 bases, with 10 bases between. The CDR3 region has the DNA TGTGCCAGCAGTTTGTCTCAGGGGAACTATGGCTACACCTTC. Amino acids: CASSLSQGNYGYTF.

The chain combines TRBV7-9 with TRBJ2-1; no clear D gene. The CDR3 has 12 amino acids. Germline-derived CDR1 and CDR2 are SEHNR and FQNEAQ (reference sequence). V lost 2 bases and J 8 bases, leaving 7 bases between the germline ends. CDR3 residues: CASSLLPDEQFF. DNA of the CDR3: TGTGCCAGCAGCTTATTACCCGATGAGCAGTTCTTC.

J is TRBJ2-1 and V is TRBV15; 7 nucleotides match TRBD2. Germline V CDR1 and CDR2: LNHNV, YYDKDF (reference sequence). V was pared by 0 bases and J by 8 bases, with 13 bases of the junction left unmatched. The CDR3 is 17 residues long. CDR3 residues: CATSRDLRRERLDEQFF. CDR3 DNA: TGTGCCACCAGCAGAGATCTGCGGCGGGAGCGACTCGATGAGCAGTTCTTC.

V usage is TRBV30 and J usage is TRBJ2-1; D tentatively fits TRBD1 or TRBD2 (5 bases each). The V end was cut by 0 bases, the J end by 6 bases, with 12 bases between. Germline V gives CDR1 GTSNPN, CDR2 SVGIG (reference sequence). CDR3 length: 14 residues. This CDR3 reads CAWSVQDWSNEQFF. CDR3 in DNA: TGTGCCTGGAGTGTACAGGACTGGTCCAATGAGCAGTTCTTC.

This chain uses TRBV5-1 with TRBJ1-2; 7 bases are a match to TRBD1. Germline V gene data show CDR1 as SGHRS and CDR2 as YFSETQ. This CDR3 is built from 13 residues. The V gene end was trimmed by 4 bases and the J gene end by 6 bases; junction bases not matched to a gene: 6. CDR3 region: CASSPTGPNGYTF. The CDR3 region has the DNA TGCGCCAGCAGCCCGACAGGGCCGAATGGCTACACCTTC. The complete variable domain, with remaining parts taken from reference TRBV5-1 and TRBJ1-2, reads KAGVTQTPRYLIKTRGQQVTLSCSPISGHRSVSWYQQTPGQGLQFLFEYFSETQRNKGNFPGRFSGRQFSNSRSEMNVSTLELGDSALYLCASSPTGPNGYTFGSGTRLTVV.

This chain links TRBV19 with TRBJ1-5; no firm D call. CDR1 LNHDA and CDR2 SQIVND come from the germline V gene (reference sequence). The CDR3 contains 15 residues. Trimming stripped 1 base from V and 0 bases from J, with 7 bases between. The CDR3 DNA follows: TGTGCCAGTAGTATAGTCCCGGATAGCAATCAGCCCCAGCATTTT. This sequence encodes CASSIVPDSNQPQHF.

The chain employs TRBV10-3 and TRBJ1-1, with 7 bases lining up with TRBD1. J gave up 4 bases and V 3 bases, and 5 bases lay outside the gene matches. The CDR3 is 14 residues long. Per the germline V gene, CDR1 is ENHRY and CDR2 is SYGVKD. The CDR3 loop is CAISEEGARTEAFF. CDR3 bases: TGTGCCATCAGTGAAGAGGGGGCGCGCACTGAAGCTTTCTTT.

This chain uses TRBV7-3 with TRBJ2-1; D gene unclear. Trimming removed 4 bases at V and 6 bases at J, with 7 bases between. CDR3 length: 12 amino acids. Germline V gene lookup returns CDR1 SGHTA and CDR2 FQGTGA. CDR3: CASSSRPNEQFF. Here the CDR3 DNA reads TGTGCCAGCAGCTCACGACCCAATGAGCAGTTCTTC.

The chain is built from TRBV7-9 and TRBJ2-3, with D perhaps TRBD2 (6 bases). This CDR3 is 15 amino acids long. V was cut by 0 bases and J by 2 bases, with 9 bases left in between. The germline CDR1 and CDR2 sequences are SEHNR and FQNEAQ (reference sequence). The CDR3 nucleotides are TGTGCCAGCAGCTTAGCCGGAGGGTTCACAGATACGCAGTATTTT. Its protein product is CASSLAGGFTDTQYF.

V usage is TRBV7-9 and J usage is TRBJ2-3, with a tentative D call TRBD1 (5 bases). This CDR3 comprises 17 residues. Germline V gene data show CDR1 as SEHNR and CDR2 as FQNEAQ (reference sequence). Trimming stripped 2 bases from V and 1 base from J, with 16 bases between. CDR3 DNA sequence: TGTGCCAGCAGCTTACTCGAAGCTGGGGCGGGCACAGATACGCAGTATTTT. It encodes CASSLLEAGAGTDTQYF.

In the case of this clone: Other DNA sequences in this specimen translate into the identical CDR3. The CDR3 sequence: CASSVALAGTDTQYF. The CDR3 DNA reads as TGTGCCAGCAGCGTAGCACTGGCGGGCACAGATACGCAGTATTTT. The rearrangement joins TRBV9 to TRBJ2-3; D gene unclear. Germline CDR1 and CDR2: SGDLS and YYNGEE. Between the trimmed V and J ends, which lost 0 bases and 1 base, there was a span of 9 bases. The CDR3 has 15 residues.

CDR3 residues: CASSSGRQGRYSNQPQHF. CDR3 coding DNA: TGTGCCAGCAGCTCGGGAAGACAGGGGCGCTATAGCAATCAGCCCCAGCATTTT. This rearrangement joins TRBV5-5 to TRBJ1-5; 8 nucleotides match TRBD1. CDR1 and CDR2 (germline): SGHKS, YYEKEE (reference sequence). This CDR3 region has 18 residues. Unmatched junction bases numbered 11, after V lost 3 bases and J lost 0 bases.

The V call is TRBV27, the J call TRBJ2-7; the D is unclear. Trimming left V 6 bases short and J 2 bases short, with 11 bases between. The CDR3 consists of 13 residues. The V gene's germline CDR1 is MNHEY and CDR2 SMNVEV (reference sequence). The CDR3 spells CASRRSLPYEQYF. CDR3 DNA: TGTGCCAGCAGAAGGAGCTTACCCTACGAGCAGTACTTC.